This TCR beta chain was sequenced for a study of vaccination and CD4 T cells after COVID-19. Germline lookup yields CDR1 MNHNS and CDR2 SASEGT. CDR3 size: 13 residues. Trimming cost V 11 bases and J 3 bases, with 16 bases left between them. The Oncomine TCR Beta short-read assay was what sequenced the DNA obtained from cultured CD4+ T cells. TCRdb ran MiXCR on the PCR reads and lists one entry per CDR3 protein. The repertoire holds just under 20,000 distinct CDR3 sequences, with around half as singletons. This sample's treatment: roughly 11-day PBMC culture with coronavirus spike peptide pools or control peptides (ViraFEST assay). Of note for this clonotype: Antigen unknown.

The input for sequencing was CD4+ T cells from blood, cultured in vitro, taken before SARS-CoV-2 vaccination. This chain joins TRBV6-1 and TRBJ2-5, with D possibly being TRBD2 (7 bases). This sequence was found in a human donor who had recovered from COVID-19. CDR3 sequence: CAGRGQGKETQYF. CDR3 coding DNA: TGTGCCGGGCGGGGGCAGGGGAAAGAGACCCAGTACTTC.